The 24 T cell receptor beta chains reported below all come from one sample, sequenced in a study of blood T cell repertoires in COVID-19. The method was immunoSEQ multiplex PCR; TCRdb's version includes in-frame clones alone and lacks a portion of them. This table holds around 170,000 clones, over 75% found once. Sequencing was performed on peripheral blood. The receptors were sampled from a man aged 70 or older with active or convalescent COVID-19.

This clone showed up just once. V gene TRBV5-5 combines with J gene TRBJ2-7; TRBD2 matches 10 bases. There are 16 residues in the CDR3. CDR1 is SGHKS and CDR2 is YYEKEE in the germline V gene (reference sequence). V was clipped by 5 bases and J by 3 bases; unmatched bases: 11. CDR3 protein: CASSFGEREGRYEQYF. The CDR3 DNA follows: TGTGCCAGCAGTTTTGGCGAGCGGGAGGGCCGCTACGAGCAGTACTTC.

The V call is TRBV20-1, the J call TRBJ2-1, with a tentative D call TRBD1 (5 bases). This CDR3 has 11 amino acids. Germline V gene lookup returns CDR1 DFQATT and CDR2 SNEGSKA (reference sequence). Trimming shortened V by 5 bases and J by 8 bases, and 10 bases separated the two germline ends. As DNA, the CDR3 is TGCAGTGCTGTGGACAAACATGAGCAGTTCTTC. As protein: CSAVDKHEQFF.

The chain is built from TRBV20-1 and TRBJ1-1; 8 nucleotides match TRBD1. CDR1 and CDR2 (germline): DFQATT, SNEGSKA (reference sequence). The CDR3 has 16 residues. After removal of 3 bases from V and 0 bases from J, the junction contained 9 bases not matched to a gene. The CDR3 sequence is CSASRQGIIMNTEAFF. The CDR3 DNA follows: TGCAGTGCTAGTAGACAGGGGATTATAATGAACACTGAAGCTTTCTTT.

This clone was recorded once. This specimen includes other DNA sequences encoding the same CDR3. The chain's CDR3 is CASSRTGSGTDTQYF. The CDR3 region has the DNA TGTGCCAGCAGCCGGACAGGGAGTGGTACAGATACGCAGTATTTT. The rearrangement links TRBV7-9 to TRBJ2-3; TRBD1 matches 8 bases. J was trimmed by 3 bases and V by 5 bases; bases with no gene match: 7. CDR3 length: 15 amino acids. Germline V gene sequence: CDR1 SEHNR, CDR2 FQNEAQ (reference sequence).

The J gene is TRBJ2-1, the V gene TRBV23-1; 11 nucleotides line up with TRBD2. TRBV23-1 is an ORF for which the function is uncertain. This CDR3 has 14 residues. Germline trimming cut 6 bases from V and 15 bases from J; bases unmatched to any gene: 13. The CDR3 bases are TGCGCCAGCAGGTCGACTAGCGGGATGAATCTTCGGTTCTTC. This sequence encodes CASRSTSGMNLRFF.

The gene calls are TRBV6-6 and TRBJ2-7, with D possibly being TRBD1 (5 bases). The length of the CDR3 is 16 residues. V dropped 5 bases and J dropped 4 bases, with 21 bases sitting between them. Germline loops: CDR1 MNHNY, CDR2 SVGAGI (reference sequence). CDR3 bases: TGTGCCAGCAGTCGAAAGGGGCGCATTTCGTCGTACGAGCAGTACTTC. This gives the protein CASSRKGRISSYEQYF.

For the CDR3, the DNA is TGTGCCAGTAGTATGAAGACTTCAACTAACTATGGCTACACCTTC. Protein product: CASSMKTSTNYGYTF. The chain uses TRBV19 and TRBJ1-2; D is ambiguous. Germline values: CDR1 LNHDA, CDR2 SQIVND (reference sequence). The CDR3 extends over 15 amino acids. Between the trimmed V and J ends, which lost 3 bases and 0 bases, there was a span of 11 bases.

CDR3 bases: TGTGCCAGCACCACACTCAGCGGAAATACGCAGTATTTT. This codes for CASTTLSGNTQYF. J is TRBJ2-3 and V is TRBV7-9; the D gene is possibly TRBD2 (5 bases). The CDR3 sequence is 13 residues long. Germline-derived CDR1 and CDR2 are SEHNR and FQNEAQ (reference sequence). V shed 7 bases and J shed 7 bases, with 15 bases lying between them.

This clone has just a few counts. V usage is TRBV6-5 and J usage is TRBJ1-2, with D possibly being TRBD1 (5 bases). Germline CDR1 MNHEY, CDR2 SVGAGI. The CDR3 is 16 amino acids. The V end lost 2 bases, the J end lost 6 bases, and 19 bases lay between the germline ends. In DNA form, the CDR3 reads TGTGCCAGCAGTTACCACGGCAGGGTGGGGTCTGATGGCTACACCTTC. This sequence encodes CASSYHGRVGSDGYTF.

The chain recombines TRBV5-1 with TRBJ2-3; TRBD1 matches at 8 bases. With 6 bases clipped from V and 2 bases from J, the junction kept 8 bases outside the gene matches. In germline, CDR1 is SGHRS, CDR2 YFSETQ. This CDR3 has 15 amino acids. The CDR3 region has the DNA TGCGCCAGCAAGCTGTTGGACAGGGACACAGATACGCAGTATTTT. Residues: CASKLLDRDTDTQYF.

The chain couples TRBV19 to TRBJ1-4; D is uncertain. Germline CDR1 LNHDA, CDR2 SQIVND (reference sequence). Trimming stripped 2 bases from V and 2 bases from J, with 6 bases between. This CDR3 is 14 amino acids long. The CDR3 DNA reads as TGTGCCAGTAGTATAAAGCTCACTAATGAAAAACTGTTTTTT. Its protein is CASSIKLTNEKLFF.

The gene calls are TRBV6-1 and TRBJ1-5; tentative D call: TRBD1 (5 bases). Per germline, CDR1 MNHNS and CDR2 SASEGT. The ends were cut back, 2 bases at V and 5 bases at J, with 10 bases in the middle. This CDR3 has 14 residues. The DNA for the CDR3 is TGTGCCAGCAGTGAAAGGGGCGAGTATCAGCCCCAGCATTTT. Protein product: CASSERGEYQPQHF.

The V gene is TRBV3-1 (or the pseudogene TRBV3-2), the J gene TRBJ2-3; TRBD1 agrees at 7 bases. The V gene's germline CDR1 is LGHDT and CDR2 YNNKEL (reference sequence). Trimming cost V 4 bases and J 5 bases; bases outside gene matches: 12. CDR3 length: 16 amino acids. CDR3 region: CASSRREGANRDTQYF. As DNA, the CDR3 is TGTGCCAGCAGCCGACGAGAGGGGGCGAACAGAGATACGCAGTATTTT.

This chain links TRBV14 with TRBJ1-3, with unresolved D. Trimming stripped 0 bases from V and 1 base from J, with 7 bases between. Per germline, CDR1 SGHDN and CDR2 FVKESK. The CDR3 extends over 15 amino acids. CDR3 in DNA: TGTGCCAGCAGCCAAGACCCAGGATCTGGAAACACCATATATTTT. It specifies CASSQDPGSGNTIYF.

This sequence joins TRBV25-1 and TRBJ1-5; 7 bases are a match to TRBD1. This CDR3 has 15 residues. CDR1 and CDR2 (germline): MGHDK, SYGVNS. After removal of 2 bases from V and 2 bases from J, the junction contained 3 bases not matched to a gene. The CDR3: CASSEAQGGNQPQHF. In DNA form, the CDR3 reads TGTGCCAGCAGTGAAGCTCAGGGGGGCAATCAGCCCCAGCATTTT. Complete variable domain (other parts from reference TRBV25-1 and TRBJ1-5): EADIYQTPRYLVIGTGKKITLECSQTMGHDKMYWYQQDPGMELHLIHYSYGVNSTEKGDLSSESTVSRIRTEHFPLTLESARPSHTSQYLCASSEAQGGNQPQHFGDGTRLSIL.

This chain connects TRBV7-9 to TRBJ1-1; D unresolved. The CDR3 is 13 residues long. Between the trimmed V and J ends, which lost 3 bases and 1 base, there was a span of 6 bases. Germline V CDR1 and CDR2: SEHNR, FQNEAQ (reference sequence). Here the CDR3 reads CASSLSRNTEAFF. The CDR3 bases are TGTGCCAGCAGCTTGAGTCGGAACACTGAAGCTTTCTTT.

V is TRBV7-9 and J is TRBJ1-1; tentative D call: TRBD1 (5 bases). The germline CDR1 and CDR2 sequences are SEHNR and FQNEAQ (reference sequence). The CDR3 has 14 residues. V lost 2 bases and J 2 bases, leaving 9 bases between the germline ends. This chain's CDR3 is CASSLQGINTEAFF. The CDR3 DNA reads TGTGCCAGCAGCTTACAGGGAATCAACACTGAAGCTTTCTTT.

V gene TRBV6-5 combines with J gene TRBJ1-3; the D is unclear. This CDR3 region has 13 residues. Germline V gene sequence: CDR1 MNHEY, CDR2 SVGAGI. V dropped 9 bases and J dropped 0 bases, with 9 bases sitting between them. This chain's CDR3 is CARGPNSGNTIYF. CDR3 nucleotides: TGTGCCAGGGGCCCAAACTCTGGAAACACCATATATTTT.

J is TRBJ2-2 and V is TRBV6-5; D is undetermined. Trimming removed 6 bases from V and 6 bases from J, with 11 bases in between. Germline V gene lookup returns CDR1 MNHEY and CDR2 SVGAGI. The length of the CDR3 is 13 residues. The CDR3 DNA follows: TGTGCCAGCAGCCCCCCTTACTCCGGGGAGCTGTTTTTT. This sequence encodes CASSPPYSGELFF.

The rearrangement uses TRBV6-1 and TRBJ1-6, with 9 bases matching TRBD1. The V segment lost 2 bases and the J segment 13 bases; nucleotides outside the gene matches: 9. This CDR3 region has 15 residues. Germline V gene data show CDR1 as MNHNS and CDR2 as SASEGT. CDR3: CASSELPGQGFPLHF. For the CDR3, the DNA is TGTGCCAGCAGTGAACTACCGGGACAGGGTTTCCCCCTCCACTTT.

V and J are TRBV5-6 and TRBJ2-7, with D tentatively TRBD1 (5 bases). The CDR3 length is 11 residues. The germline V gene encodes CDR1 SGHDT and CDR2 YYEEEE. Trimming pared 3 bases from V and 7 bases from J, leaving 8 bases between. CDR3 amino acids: CASSWTNEQYF. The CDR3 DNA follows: TGTGCCAGCAGCTGGACAAATGAGCAGTACTTC.

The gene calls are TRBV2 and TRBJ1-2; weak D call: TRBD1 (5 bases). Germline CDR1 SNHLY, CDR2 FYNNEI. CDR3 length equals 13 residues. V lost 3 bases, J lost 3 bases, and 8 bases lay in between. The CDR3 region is CASSEQGDYGYTF. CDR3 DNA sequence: TGTGCCAGCAGTGAGCAGGGTGACTATGGCTACACCTTC. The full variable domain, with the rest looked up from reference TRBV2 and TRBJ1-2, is EPEVTQTPSHQVTQMGQEVILRCVPISNHLYFYWYRQILGQKVEFLVSFYNNEISEKSEIFDDQFSVERPDGSNFTLKIRSTKLEDSAMYFCASSEQGDYGYTFGSGTRLTVV.

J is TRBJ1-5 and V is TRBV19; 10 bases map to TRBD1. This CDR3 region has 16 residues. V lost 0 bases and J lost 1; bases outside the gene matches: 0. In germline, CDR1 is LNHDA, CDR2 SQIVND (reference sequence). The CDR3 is CASSIEGQGSNQPQHF. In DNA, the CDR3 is TGTGCCAGTAGTATAGAGGGACAGGGGAGCAATCAGCCCCAGCATTTT.

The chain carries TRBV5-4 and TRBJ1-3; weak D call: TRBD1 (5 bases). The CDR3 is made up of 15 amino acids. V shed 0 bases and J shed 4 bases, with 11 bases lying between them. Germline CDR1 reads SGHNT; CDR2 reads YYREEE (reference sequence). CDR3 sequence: CASSLEATAGNTIYF. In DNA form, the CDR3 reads TGTGCCAGCAGCTTGGAGGCGACAGCCGGAAACACCATATATTTT. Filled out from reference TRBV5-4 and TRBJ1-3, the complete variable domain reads ETGVTQSPTHLIKTRGQQVTLRCSSQSGHNTVSWYQQALGQGPQFIFQYYREEENGRGNFPPRFSGLQFPNYSSELNVNALELDDSALYLCASSLEATAGNTIYFGEGSWLTVV.